Each of the 5 T cell receptor beta chains below was sequenced from the same sample in a study of beta chain features in type 1 diabetes. What was sequenced were expressed TCRB transcripts, since all of the isolated RNA had been reverse transcribed. Using immunoSEQ multiplex PCR, the repertoire was profiled, and TCRdb retains in-frame clones only, with some absent. The sample yields around 290,000 clones, 8% seen once. The source material was central memory CD4+ T cells from blood. The source of these receptors is a woman aged 18-29 years in good health.

The rearrangement uses TRBV5-1 and TRBJ2-3; 10 bases fit TRBD2. After removal of 4 bases from V and 4 bases from J, the junction contained 6 bases not matched to a gene. The germline V gene encodes CDR1 SGHRS and CDR2 YFSETQ. The CDR3 extends over 15 amino acids. CDR3 DNA: TGCGCCAGCAGCATAACTAGCGGGGCGCCAGATACGCAGTATTTT. This translates into CASSITSGAPDTQYF. Filled out from reference TRBV5-1 and TRBJ2-3, the complete variable domain reads KAGVTQTPRYLIKTRGQQVTLSCSPISGHRSVSWYQQTPGQGLQFLFEYFSETQRNKGNFPGRFSGRQFSNSRSEMNVSTLELGDSALYLCASSITSGAPDTQYFGPGTRLTVL.

This clone was counted many times. The chain uses TRBV13 and TRBJ2-7, with TRBD2 identical over 15 bases. Trimming removed 3 bases from V and 4 bases from J; junction bases left unmatched: 1. Germline CDR1 is PRHDT and CDR2 is FYEKMQ (reference sequence). The CDR3 length is 15 residues. The CDR3 coding sequence is TGTGCCAGCAGCTTGGGGACTAGCGGGAGGTACGAGCAGTACTTC. Its protein is CASSLGTSGRYEQYF.

J is TRBJ1-2 and V is TRBV4-1; no reliable D call. The CDR3 is made up of 15 amino acids. From germline, CDR1 is MGHRA and CDR2 YSYEKL. Trimming pared 0 bases from V and 7 bases from J, leaving 15 bases between. CDR3 in amino acids: CASSQDGRSLGGYTF. The DNA of the CDR3 is TGCGCCAGCAGCCAAGATGGCAGGAGTCTCGGTGGCTACACCTTC.

This sequence joins TRBV5-1 and TRBJ2-2; perhaps TRBD2 as D (6 bases). Between the trimmed V and J ends, which lost 2 bases and 2 bases, there was a span of 10 bases. The CDR3 contains 15 residues. CDR1 is SGHRS, CDR2 YFSETQ, per germline. CDR3 region: CASSLGGANTGELFF. DNA of the CDR3: TGCGCCAGCAGCTTAGGAGGGGCCAACACCGGGGAGCTGTTTTTT.

Note on this clone: Other DNA variants within this sample encode the same CDR3. The chain links TRBV28 to TRBJ2-7, with D possibly TRBD1 on 5 matching bases. The CDR3 sequence is 12 residues long. CDR1 is MDHEN, CDR2 SYDVKM, per germline. The V gene lost 6 bases and the J gene lost 7 bases, with 13 bases spanning the gap. The CDR3: CASSSPGFEQYV. The CDR3 DNA follows: TGTGCCAGCAGCTCCCCAGGGTTTGAGCAGTACGTC.